This is a list of T cell receptor beta chains from one sample in a study of human CD4 T cells and Enterobacteriaceae. TCRdb's copy holds only in-frame clones and misses some; the assay was immunoSEQ multiplex PCR. Of just under 30,000 clones in the sample, roughly four fifths were seen once. The specimen sequenced was memory CD4+ T cells from blood. The receptors come from a human donor in good health. CDR3s include the opening cysteine and the closing phenylalanine or tryptophan. D genes are given only for firm matches. Clone sizes are given selectively: once, few, many, or a class where the clone is expanded.

clone_size d_call j_call v_call cdr3_aa cdr3_nt
. . TRBJ2-5 TRBV19 CASSLTDARGAQYF TGTGCCAGTAGTCTGACGGACGCAAGGGGCGCCCAGTACTTC
few . TRBJ2-3 TRBV7-9 CASSLKASSTDTQYF TGTGCCAGCAGCTTAAAAGCGAGTAGCACAGATACGCAGTATTTT
few . TRBJ1-5 TRBV28 CASTPGSEGQPQHF TGTGCCAGCACCCCAGGGTCAGAGGGGCAGCCCCAGCATTTT
. . TRBJ2-1 TRBV10-3 CAIRGVPYNEQFF TGTGCCATCAGGGGGGTACCCTACAATGAGCAGTTCTTC
. . TRBJ2-5 TRBV5-1 CASSPTVQETQYF TGCGCCAGCAGCCCTACAGTCCAAGAGACCCAGTACTTC
once TRBD1 TRBJ1-5 TRBV29-1 CSVGQGADQPQHF TGCAGCGTTGGTCAGGGGGCGGATCAGCCCCAGCATTTT
. TRBD1 TRBJ1-4 TRBV28 CASSPPGQYVEKLFF TGTGCCAGCAGTCCCCCGGGACAGTACGTTGAAAAACTGTTTTTT
. . TRBJ1-1 TRBV30 CAWSVGTRGHAFF TGTGCCTGGAGTGTAGGGACCCGAGGGCACGCTTTCTTT
. TRBD2 TRBJ2-3 TRBV19 CASSKKRERSTDTQYF TGTGCCAGTAGTAAAAAGCGGGAGAGATCCACAGATACGCAGTATTTT
few TRBD2 TRBJ2-3 TRBV7-2 CASSLWASGRPDTQYF TGTGCCAGCAGCTTATGGGCTAGCGGGAGGCCAGATACGCAGTATTTT
. TRBD1 TRBJ2-2 TRBV10-3 CAISERGQGTDGELFF TGTGCCATCAGTGAGAGGGGACAGGGTACCGACGGGGAGCTGTTTTTT
. . TRBJ1-5 TRBV19 CASSIGGWDQPQHF TGCGCCAGTAGTATAGGGGGATGGGATCAGCCCCAGCATTTT
. TRBD2 TRBJ2-1 TRBV11-2 CASSSGGASYNEQFF TGTGCCAGCAGCTCGGGAGGGGCCTCCTACAATGAGCAGTTCTTC
. TRBD1 TRBJ1-2 TRBV5-1 CASSFEGGQGIDGYTF TGCGCCAGCAGCTTCGAGGGAGGACAGGGAATTGATGGCTACACCTTC
. . TRBJ1-1 TRBV6-5 CASSSQGPRAFF TGTGCCAGCAGTTCCCAGGGTCCTAGAGCTTTCTTT
. TRBD1 TRBJ1-3 TRBV6-1 CASSEATGDLGNTIYF TGTGCCAGCAGTGAAGCAACAGGGGACCTTGGAAACACCATATATTTT
. . TRBJ2-5 TRBV5-4 CASSPPGRETQYF TGTGCCAGCAGCCCGCCAGGGCGAGAGACCCAGTACTTC
once . TRBJ1-1 TRBV28 CASSLTSGGARGTEAFF TGTGCCAGCAGTTTAACCTCGGGAGGGGCTCGGGGCACTGAAGCTTTCTTT
. . TRBJ2-5 TRBV19 CASSGRPPQETQYF TGTGCCAGTAGTGGCCGCCCCCCTCAAGAGACCCAGTACTTC
. TRBD1 TRBJ2-3 TRBV29-1 CSADRDSGLDTQYF TGCAGCGCGGACCGGGACAGTGGCCTGGATACGCAGTATTTT
. . TRBJ1-2 TRBV2 CASRSGTNPNYGYTF TGTGCCAGCAGGAGCGGGACCAACCCTAACTATGGCTACACCTTC
. TRBD1 TRBJ2-2 TRBV19 CASSTNRGRSTGELFF TGTGCCAGTAGTACAAACAGGGGGCGCAGCACCGGGGAGCTGTTTTTT
. . TRBJ2-5 TRBV2 CASNHQGNQETQYF TGTGCCAGCAACCACCAGGGAAATCAAGAGACCCAGTACTTC
. . TRBJ2-2 TRBV5-6 CASSRKSRADTGELFF TGTGCCAGCAGCAGAAAATCCCGGGCCGACACCGGGGAGCTGTTTTTT
once . TRBJ2-6 TRBV5-4 CASSRQQASGANVLTF TGTGCCAGCAGCCGACAGCAGGCCTCTGGGGCCAACGTCCTGACTTTC